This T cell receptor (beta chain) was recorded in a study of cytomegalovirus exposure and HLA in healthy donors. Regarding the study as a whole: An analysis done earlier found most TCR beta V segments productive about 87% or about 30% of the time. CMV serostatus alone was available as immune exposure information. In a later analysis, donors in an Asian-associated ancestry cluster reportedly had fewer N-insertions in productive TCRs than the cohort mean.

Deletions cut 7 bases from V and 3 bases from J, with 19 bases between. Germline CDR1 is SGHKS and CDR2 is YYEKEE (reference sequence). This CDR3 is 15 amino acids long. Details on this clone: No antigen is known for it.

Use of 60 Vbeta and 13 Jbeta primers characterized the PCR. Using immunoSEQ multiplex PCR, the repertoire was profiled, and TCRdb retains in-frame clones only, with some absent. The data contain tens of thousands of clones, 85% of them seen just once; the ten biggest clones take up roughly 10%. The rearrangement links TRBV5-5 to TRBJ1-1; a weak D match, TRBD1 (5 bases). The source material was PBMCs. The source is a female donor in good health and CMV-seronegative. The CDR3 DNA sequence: TGTGCCAGCGAGAAAACTTGGTCGGGGGACACTGAAGCTTTCTTT. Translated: CASEKTWSGDTEAFF.